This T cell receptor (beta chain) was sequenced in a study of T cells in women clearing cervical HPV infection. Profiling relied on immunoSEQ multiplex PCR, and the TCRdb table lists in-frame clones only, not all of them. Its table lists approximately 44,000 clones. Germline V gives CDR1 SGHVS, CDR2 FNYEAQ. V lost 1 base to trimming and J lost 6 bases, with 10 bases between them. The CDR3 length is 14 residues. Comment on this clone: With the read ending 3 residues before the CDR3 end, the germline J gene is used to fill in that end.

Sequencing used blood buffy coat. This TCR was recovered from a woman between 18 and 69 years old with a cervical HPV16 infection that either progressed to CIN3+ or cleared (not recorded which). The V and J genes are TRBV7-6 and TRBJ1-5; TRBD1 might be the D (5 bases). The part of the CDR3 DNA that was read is TGTGCCAGCAGCTTAGAAAGGGGAGCTCAGCCC. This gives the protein CASSLERGAQP. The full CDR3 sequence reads CASSLERGAQPQHF.